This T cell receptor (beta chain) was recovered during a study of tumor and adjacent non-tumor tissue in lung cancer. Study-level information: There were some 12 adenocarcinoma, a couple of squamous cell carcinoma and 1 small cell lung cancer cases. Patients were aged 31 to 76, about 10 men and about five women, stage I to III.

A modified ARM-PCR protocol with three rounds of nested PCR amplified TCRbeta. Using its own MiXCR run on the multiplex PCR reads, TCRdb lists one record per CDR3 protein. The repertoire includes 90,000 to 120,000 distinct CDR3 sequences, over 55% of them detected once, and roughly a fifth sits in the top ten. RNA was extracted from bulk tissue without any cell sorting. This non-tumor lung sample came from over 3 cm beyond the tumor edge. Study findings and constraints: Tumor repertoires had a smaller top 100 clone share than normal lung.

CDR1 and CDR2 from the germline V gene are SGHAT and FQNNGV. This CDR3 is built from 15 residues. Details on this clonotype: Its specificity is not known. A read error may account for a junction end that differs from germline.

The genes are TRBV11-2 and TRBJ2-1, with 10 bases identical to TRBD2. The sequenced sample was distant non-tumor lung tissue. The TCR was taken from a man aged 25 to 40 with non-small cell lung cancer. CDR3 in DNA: TGTACCAGCAGCACCGGGACTAGCGCTTACAATGAGCAGATCTTC. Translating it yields CTSSTGTSAYNEQIF.